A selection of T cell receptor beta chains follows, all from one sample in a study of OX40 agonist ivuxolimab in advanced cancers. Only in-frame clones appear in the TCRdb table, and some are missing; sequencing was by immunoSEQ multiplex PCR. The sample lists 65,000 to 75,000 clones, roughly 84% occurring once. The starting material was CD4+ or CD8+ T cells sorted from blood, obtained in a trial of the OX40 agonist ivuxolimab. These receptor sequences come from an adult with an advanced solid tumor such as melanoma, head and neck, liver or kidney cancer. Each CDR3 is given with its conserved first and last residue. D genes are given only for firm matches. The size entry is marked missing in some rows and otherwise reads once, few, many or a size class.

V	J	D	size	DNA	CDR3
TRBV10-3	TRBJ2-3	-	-	TGTGCCATCAGCGACGACCATACTCGATGGGATACGCAGTATTTT	CAISDDHTRWDTQYF
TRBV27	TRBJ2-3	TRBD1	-	TGTGCCAGCAGGGGACAGCACAGAACAGATACGCAGTATTTT	CASRGQHRTDTQYF
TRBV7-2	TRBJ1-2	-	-	TGTGCCAGCAGCCTTATCCCCCTCTTC	CASSLIPLF
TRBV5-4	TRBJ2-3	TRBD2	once	TGTGCCAGCAGCTTGGTGGCTAGCGGAGATACGCAGTATTTT	CASSLVASGDTQYF
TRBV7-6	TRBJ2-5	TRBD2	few	TGTGCCAGCAGCTCAGCGGGAGCAGGCGAGACCCAGTACTTC	CASSSAGAGETQYF
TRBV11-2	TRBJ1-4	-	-	TGTGCCAGCAGCTTATTTGCTGAAAAACTGTTTTTT	CASSLFAEKLFF
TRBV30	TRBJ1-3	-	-	TGTGCCTGGATGTCTGGAAACACCATATATTTT	CAWMSGNTIYF
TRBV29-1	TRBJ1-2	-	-	TGCAGCGTTGAAGTCGGGTCAGTCTATGGCTACACCTTC	CSVEVGSVYGYTF
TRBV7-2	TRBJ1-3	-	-	TGTGCCAGCAGCTTAGACCTTTCGGGTGGAAACACCATATATTTT	CASSLDLSGGNTIYF
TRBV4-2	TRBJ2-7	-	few	TGTGCCAGCAGCCAAGATTGGCAGGGTTCCTACGAGCAGTACTTC	CASSQDWQGSYEQYF
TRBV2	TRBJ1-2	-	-	TGTGCCAGCAGCGGGATGGGAATGCATGAACACTATGGCTACACCTTC	CASSGMGMHEHYGYTF
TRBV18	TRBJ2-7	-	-	TGTGCCAGCTCACCACGGGGAAAGGGGGGTGACGGCGAGCAGTACTTC	CASSPRGKGGDGEQYF
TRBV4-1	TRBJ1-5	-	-	TGCGCCAGCAGCCGGACATGGGCCCGGGGGAGCCAGCCCCAGCATTTT	CASSRTWARGSQPQHF
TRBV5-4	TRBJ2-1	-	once	TGTGCCAGCAGCTGGGACACTACGGGGGAGCAGTTCTTC	CASSWDTTGEQFF
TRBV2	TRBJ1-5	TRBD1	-	TGTGCCAGCAGCTGGGCCTCAGGGGGGCATCAGCCCCAGCATTTT	CASSWASGGHQPQHF
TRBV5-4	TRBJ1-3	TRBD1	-	TGTGCCAGAAGCCCGACAGGGATGGGAAACACCATATATTTT	CARSPTGMGNTIYF
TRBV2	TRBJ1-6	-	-	TGTGCCAGCAGACCGAATGGACCACCGGGTTCACCCCTCCACTTT	CASRPNGPPGSPLHF
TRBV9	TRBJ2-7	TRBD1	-	TGTGCCAGCAGCGCCCGGGACAGGGGGCGCCGAGACGAGCAGTACTTC	CASSARDRGRRDEQYF
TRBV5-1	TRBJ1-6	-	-	TGCGCCAGCAGCCCCCTTGCTTTAGGGGCCTATAATTCACCCCTCCACTTT	CASSPLALGAYNSPLHF
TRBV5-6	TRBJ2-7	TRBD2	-	TGTGCCAGCAGCTTGAGCGGGGGGGTCTACGAGCAGTACTTC	CASSLSGGVYEQYF
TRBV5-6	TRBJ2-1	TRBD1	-	TGTGCCAGCAGCAAGGGACAGGGGTTTGCGGATGAGCAGTTCTTC	CASSKGQGFADEQFF
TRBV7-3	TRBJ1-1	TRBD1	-	TGTGCCAGCAGCCCCCACCCGGGACAGGGGGCAAGCACTGAAGCTTTCTTT	CASSPHPGQGASTEAFF